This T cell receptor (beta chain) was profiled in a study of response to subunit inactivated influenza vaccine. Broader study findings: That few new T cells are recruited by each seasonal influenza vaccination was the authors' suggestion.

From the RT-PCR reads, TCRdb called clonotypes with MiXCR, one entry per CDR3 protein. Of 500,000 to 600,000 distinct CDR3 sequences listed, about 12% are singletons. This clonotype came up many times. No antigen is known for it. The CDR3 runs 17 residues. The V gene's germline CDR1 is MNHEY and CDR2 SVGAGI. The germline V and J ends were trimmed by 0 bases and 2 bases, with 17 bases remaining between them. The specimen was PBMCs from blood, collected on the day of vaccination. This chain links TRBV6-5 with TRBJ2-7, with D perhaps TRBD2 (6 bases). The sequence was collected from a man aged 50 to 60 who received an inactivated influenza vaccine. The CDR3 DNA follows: TGTGCCAGCAGTTACTCGAATCCGGGGGACCTTACCTACGAGCAGTACTTC. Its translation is CASSYSNPGDLTYEQYF.